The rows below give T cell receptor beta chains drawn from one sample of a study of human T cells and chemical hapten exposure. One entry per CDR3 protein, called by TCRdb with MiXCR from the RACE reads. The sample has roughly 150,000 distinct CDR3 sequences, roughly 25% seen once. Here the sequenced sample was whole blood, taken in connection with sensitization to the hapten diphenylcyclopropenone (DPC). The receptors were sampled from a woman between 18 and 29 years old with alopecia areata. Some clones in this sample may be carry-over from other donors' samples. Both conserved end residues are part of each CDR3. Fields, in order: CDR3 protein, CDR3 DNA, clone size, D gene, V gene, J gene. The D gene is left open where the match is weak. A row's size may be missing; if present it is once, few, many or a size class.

CASSGIGTAATEAFF	TGCGCCAGCAGCGGGATAGGGACAGCCGCCACTGAAGCTTTCTTT	.	TRBD1	TRBV5-1	TRBJ1-1
CASSFSGHPTDTQYF	TGCGCCAGCAGCTTCTCGGGACACCCCACAGATACGCAGTATTTT	.	.	TRBV5-1	TRBJ2-3
CSAGTGTGGEQYF	TGCAGCGCCGGGACAGGGACAGGGGGTGAGCAGTACTTC	.	TRBD1	TRBV29-1	TRBJ2-7
CSATKTDTQETQYF	TGCAGTGCTACCAAGACAGATACCCAAGAGACCCAGTACTTC	few	.	TRBV20-1	TRBJ2-5
CASSYTTSGSDEQFF	TGTGCCAGCAGTTACACGACTAGCGGTTCGGATGAGCAGTTCTTC	.	TRBD2	TRBV6-5	TRBJ2-1
CASRGRSNSPLHF	TGTGCCAGTAGAGGGAGGAGTAATTCACCCCTCCACTTT	.	.	TRBV12-3/TRBV12-4	TRBJ1-6
CASSPQGGLENIQYF	TGTGCCAGCAGCCCACAGGGGGGACTAGAGAACATTCAGTACTTC	.	.	TRBV7-9	TRBJ2-4
CATGTPDLGEQFF	TGTGCCACCGGGACCCCTGACTTGGGTGAGCAGTTCTTC	few	.	TRBV24-1	TRBJ2-1
CASSYGGNTIYF	TGTGCCAGCAGTTACGGAGGAAACACCATATATTTT	few	.	TRBV6-5	TRBJ1-3
CAITGRGTGELFF	TGTGCCATTACGGGTCGTGGGACCGGGGAGCTGTTTTTT	.	.	TRBV10-3	TRBJ2-2
CASSENRGRSPLHF	TGTGCCAGCAGCGAGAACAGGGGGCGTTCACCCCTCCACTTT	.	TRBD1	TRBV5-6	TRBJ1-6
CASSLSPADSYNEQFF	TGTGCCAGCAGCTTATCCCCCGCAGACAGTTACAATGAGCAGTTCTTC	few	.	TRBV11-3	TRBJ2-1
CASSQGSAMNTEAFF	TGCGCCAGCAGCCAAGGTTCCGCTATGAACACTGAAGCTTTCTTT	.	.	TRBV4-1	TRBJ1-1
CASSLIAGGPDTQYF	TGTGCCAGCAGTTTAATAGCGGGGGGTCCAGATACGCAGTATTTT	.	TRBD2	TRBV27	TRBJ2-3
CSVDQSGSLWGDTQYF	TGCAGCGTTGATCAAAGCGGGAGCCTATGGGGAGATACGCAGTATTTT	few	TRBD2	TRBV29-1	TRBJ2-3
CSASGTKNGHEQFF	TGCAGTGCTAGCGGGACTAAAAACGGGCATGAGCAGTTCTTC	.	TRBD2	TRBV20-1	TRBJ2-1
CASSQDGAGTTYEQYF	TGTGCCAGCAGCCAAGATGGGGCAGGGACAACCTACGAGCAGTACTTC	.	.	TRBV4-2	TRBJ2-7
CASSTSHTSYNEQFF	TGCGCCAGCAGCACGAGCCATACCTCCTACAATGAGCAGTTCTTC	.	.	TRBV4-3	TRBJ2-1
CATSRGGAATQYF	TGTGCCACCAGCAGAGGGGGGGCTGCTACGCAGTATTTT	.	.	TRBV15	TRBJ2-3
CSVSPGGNQPQHF	TGCAGCGTTTCTCCAGGGGGCAATCAGCCCCAGCATTTT	.	.	TRBV29-1	TRBJ1-5
CASSLERGEQPQHF	TGTGCCAGCAGCTTAGAGAGGGGTGAACAGCCCCAGCATTTT	.	.	TRBV7-2	TRBJ1-5
CLVGGAETQYF	TGCCTGGTTGGGGGAGCAGAGACCCAGTACTTC	.	.	TRBV29-1	TRBJ2-5
CSALGQGGWEQYF	TGCAGTGCCCTGGGACAGGGTGGGTGGGAGCAGTACTTC	.	TRBD1	TRBV20-1	TRBJ2-7
CASGGLAGGSYNEQFF	TGTGCCAGTGGCGGACTAGCGGGAGGGTCCTACAATGAGCAGTTCTTC	.	TRBD2	TRBV19	TRBJ2-1
CAISDSLAGELFF	TGTGCCATCAGCGACAGTCTCGCCGGGGAGCTGTTTTTT	.	.	TRBV10-3	TRBJ2-2
CSASGAANTGELFF	TGCAGTGCTAGCGGGGCGGCGAACACCGGGGAGCTGTTTTTT	few	.	TRBV20-1	TRBJ2-2
CASSLLSSYNEQFF	TGTGCCAGCAGTTTACTAAGCTCCTACAATGAGCAGTTCTTC	.	.	TRBV12-3/TRBV12-4	TRBJ2-1
CASSSTEDNEQFF	TGTGCCAGCAGCTCAACTGAGGACAATGAGCAGTTCTTC	few	.	TRBV7-6	TRBJ2-1
CSATPSTAGQPQHF	TGCAGTGCTACTCCATCTACAGCGGGCCAGCCCCAGCATTTT	few	.	TRBV20-1	TRBJ1-5
CASSQAIVGNEQYF	TGCGCCAGCAGCCAAGCCATCGTAGGGAACGAGCAGTACTTC	medium-sized	.	TRBV4-3	TRBJ2-7
CASSSGLARNEQFF	TGTGCCAGCAGCTCGGGACTAGCGAGGAATGAGCAGTTCTTC	.	TRBD2	TRBV5-5	TRBJ2-1
CSASLSLETQYF	TGCAGTGCTAGCCTCTCCTTGGAGACCCAGTACTTC	many	.	TRBV20-1	TRBJ2-5
CASSLDRNSYGYTF	TGTGCCAGCAGTTTAGACCGAAACTCCTATGGCTACACCTTC	few	.	TRBV12-3/TRBV12-4	TRBJ1-2
CSAHLAGVYEQFF	TGCAGTGCCCATCTGGCGGGGGTTTATGAGCAGTTCTTC	.	TRBD2	TRBV20-1	TRBJ2-1
CAISRLAGGGADTQYF	TGTGCCATCAGTCGACTAGCGGGAGGGGGTGCAGATACGCAGTATTTT	.	TRBD2	TRBV10-3	TRBJ2-3
CSVKDRGTYEQYF	TGCAGCGTTAAAGACAGGGGAACCTACGAGCAGTACTTC	few	TRBD1	TRBV29-1	TRBJ2-7
CASRTAASHDRGYTF	TGCGCCAGCAGGACAGCGGCATCCCACGATAGAGGCTACACCTTC	.	.	TRBV5-1	TRBJ1-2
CASGYGLAGTYNEQFF	TGTGCCAGCGGTTACGGACTAGCGGGAACCTACAATGAGCAGTTCTTC	.	TRBD2	TRBV6-2/TRBV6-3	TRBJ2-1
CASSPLRDSNIQYF	TGTGCCAGCAGCCCCTTGAGGGATTCAAACATTCAGTACTTC	few	.	TRBV7-2	TRBJ2-4
CASSQHGELFF	TGTGCCAGCAGTCAGCACGGGGAGCTGTTTTTT	.	.	TRBV7-3	TRBJ2-2
CATSRYQGRNEKLFF	TGTGCCACCAGCAGATATCAGGGGAGAAACGAAAAACTGTTTTTT	few	.	TRBV15	TRBJ1-4
CASRQGANTGELFF	TGTGCCAGCAGACAGGGGGCGAACACCGGGGAGCTGTTTTTT	many	TRBD1	TRBV7-9	TRBJ2-2
CASSPAPGTWGNEQFF	TGTGCCAGCAGCCCTGCCCCCGGGACTTGGGGTAATGAGCAGTTCTTC	.	.	TRBV9	TRBJ2-1
CSIRSRTSTDTQYF	TGCAGCATACGTTCCCGGACTAGCACAGATACGCAGTATTTT	.	.	TRBV29-1	TRBJ2-3
CASRGGIEAFF	TGTGCCAGCAGGGGAGGGATTGAAGCTTTCTTT	few	.	TRBV6-5	TRBJ1-1
CATSRDRQGGGYTF	TGTGCCACCAGCAGAGATCGGCAGGGAGGCGGCTACACCTTC	.	.	TRBV15	TRBJ1-2
CSVDRPSYNEQFF	TGCAGCGTTGACAGACCTTCTTACAATGAGCAGTTCTTC	.	.	TRBV29-1	TRBJ2-1
CASSQGQMNQPQHF	TGCGCCAGCAGCCAAGGGCAGATGAATCAGCCCCAGCATTTT	.	.	TRBV4-1	TRBJ1-5
CASSQVAGGNNEQFF	TGCGCCAGCAGCCAGGTAGCGGGAGGGAACAATGAGCAGTTCTTC	few	TRBD2	TRBV4-3	TRBJ2-1
CASSLMERIGPYEQYF	TGTGCCAGCAGCTTAATGGAGAGGATTGGCCCTTACGAGCAGTACTTC	.	.	TRBV7-8	TRBJ2-7
CASSWTGDAGANVLTF	TGCGCCAGCAGCTGGACAGGGGATGCGGGGGCCAACGTCCTGACTTTC	.	TRBD1	TRBV5-1	TRBJ2-6
CSASRRGGDNEQFF	TGCAGTGCTTCCCGAAGGGGAGGTGATAATGAGCAGTTCTTC	once	.	TRBV20-1	TRBJ2-1
CASSHEDRGTEAFF	TGCGCCAGCAGCCATGAGGACAGGGGCACTGAAGCTTTCTTT	few	TRBD1	TRBV4-3	TRBJ1-1